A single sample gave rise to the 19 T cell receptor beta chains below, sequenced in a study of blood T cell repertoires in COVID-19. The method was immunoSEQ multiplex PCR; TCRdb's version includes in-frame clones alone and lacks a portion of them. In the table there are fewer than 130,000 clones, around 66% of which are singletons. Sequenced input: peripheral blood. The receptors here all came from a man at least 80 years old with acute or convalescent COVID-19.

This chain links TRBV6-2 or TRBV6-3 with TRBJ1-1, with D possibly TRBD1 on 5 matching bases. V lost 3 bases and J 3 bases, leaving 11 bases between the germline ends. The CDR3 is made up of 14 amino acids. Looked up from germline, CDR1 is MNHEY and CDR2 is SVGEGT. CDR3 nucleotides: TGTGCCAGCAGTTATGACGGGGGATACACTGAAGCTTTCTTT. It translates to CASSYDGGYTEAFF.

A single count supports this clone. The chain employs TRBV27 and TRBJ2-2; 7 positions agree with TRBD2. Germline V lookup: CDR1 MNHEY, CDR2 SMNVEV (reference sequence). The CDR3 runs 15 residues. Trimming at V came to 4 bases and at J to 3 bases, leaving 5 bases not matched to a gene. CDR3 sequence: CASSYQRDYTGELFF. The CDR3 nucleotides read TGTGCCAGCAGTTACCAGCGGGACTACACCGGGGAGCTGTTTTTT.

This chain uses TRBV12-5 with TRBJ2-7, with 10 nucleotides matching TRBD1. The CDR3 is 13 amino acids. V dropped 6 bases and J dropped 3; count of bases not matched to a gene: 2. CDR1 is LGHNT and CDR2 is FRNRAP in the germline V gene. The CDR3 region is CASGTGGIYEQYF. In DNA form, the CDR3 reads TGTGCTAGTGGGACAGGGGGCATCTACGAGCAGTACTTC.

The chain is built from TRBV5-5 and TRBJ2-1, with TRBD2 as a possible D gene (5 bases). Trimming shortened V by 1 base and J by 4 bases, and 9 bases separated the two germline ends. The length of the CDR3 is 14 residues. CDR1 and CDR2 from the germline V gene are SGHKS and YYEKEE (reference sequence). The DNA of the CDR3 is TGTGCCAGCAGCTTGCCCGGACTTTACAATGAGCAGTTCTTC. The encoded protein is CASSLPGLYNEQFF.

CDR3 in DNA: TGCGCCAGCAGCTGGGAGCCGGGCCGAACAGATACGCAGTATTTT. This gives the protein CASSWEPGRTDTQYF. This chain joins TRBV5-1 and TRBJ2-3, with a possible D match to TRBD2 (5 bases). The CDR3 spans 15 residues. V lost 3 bases and J 3 bases, leaving 14 bases between the germline ends. Germline lookup yields CDR1 SGHRS and CDR2 YFSETQ.

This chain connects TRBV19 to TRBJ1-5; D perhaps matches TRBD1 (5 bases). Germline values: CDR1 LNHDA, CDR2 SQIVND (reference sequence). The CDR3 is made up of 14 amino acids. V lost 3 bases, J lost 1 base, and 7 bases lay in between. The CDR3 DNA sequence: TGTGCCAGTAGTATGGGGGGAAGCAATCAGCCCCAGCATTTT. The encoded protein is CASSMGGSNQPQHF.

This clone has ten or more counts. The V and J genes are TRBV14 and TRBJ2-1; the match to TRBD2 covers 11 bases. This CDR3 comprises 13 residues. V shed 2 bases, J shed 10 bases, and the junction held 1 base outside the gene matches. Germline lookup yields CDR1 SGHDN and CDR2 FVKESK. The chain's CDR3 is CASSQRLAGEQFF. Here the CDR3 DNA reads TGTGCCAGCAGCCAACGACTAGCGGGAGAGCAGTTCTTC. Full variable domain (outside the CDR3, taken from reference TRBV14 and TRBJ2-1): EAGVTQFPSHSVIEKGQTVTLRCDPISGHDNLYWYRRVMGKEIKFLLHFVKESKQDESGMPNNRFLAERTGGTYSTLKVQPAELEDSGVYFCASSQRLAGEQFFGPGTRLTVL.

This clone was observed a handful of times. The CDR3 is CASSLGTSGRTDTQYF. The DNA for the CDR3 is TGCGCCAGCAGCTTGGGGACTAGCGGGAGAACAGATACGCAGTATTTT. This chain uses TRBV5-1 with TRBJ2-3; 13 bases align to TRBD2. From germline, CDR1 is SGHRS and CDR2 YFSETQ. This CDR3 spans 16 amino acids. The ends lost 0 bases at V and 3 bases at J; junction bases unmatched: 1.

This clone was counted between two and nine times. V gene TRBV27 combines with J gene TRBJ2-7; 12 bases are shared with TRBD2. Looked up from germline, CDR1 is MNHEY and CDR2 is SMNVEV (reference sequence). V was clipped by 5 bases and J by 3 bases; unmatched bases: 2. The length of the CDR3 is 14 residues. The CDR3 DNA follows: TGTGCCAGCAGTCCGACTAGCGGGGGCTACGAGCAGTACTTC. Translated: CASSPTSGGYEQYF.

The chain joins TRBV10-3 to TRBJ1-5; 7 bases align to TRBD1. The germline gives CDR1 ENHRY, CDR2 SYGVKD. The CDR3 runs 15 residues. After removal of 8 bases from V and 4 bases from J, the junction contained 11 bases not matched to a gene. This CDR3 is CAIASGTEFNQPQHF. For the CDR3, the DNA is TGTGCCATCGCATCCGGGACAGAGTTTAATCAGCCCCAGCATTTT.

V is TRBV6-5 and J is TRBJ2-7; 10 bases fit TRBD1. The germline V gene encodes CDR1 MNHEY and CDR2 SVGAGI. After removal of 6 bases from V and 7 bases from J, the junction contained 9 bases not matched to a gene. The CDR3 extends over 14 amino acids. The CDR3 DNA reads TGTGCCAGCAGAACGCGACAGGGGGCGCGAGAGCAGTACTTC. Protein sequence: CASRTRQGAREQYF.

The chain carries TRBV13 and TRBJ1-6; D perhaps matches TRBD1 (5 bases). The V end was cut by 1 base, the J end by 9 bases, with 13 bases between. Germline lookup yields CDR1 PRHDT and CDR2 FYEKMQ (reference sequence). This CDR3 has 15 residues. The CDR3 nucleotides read TGTGCCAGCAGCTTAGAGGCAGGGCAGGCTTCACCCCTCCACTTT. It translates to CASSLEAGQASPLHF.

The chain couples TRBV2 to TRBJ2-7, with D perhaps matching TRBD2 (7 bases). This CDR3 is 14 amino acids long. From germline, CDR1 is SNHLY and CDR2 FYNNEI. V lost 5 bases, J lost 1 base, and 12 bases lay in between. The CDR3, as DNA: TGTGCCAGCAGTACTAGGGGGGGGTCCTACGAGCAGTACTTC. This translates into CASSTRGGSYEQYF.

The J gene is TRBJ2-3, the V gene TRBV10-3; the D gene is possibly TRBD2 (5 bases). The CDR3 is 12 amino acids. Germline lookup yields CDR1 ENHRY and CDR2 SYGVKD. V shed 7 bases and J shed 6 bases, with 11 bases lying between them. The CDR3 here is CAITTPGDTQYF. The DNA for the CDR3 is TGTGCCATCACAACTCCGGGGGATACGCAGTATTTT.

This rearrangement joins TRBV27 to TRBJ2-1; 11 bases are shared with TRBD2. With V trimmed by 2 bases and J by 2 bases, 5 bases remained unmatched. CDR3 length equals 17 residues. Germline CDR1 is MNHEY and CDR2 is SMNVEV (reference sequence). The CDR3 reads CASSLGLAGGTYNEQFF. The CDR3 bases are TGTGCCAGCAGTTTAGGTCTAGCGGGAGGAACCTACAATGAGCAGTTCTTC.

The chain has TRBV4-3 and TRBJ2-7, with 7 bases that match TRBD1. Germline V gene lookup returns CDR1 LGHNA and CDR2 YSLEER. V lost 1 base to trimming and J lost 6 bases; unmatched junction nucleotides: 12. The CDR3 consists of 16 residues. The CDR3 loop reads CASSQVGGQSGTEQYF. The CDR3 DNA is TGCGCCAGCAGCCAAGTTGGGGGACAGAGTGGTACCGAGCAGTACTTC.

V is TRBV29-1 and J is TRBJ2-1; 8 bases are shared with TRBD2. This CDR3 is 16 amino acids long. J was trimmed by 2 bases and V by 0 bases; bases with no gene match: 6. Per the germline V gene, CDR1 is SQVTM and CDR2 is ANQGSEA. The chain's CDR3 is CSVEEGTSQTYNEQFF. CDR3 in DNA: TGCAGCGTTGAAGAAGGGACTAGTCAAACCTACAATGAGCAGTTCTTC.

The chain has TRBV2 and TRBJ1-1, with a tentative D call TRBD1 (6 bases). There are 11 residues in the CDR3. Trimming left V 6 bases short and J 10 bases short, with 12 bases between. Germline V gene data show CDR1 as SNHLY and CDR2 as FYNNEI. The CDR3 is CASRDRPGAFF. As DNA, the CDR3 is TGTGCCAGCAGAGACAGGCCCGGAGCTTTCTTT.

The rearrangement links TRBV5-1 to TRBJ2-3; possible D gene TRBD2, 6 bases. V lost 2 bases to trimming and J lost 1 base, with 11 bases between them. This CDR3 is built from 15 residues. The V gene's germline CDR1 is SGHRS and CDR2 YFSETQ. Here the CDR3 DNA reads TGCGCCAGCAGCTTCGGCAGGGAGGGCACAGATACGCAGTATTTT. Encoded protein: CASSFGREGTDTQYF. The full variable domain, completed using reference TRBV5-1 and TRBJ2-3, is KAGVTQTPRYLIKTRGQQVTLSCSPISGHRSVSWYQQTPGQGLQFLFEYFSETQRNKGNFPGRFSGRQFSNSRSEMNVSTLELGDSALYLCASSFGREGTDTQYFGPGTRLTVL.